The TCR beta chain under discussion was sequenced for a study of cytomegalovirus exposure and HLA in healthy donors. Overall study findings and caveats: Later work found most CMV-associated TCR beta chains apparently HLA-restricted.

About this clone: Its antigen is not known.

The PCR contained 60 Vbeta and 13 Jbeta primers. Profiling relied on immunoSEQ multiplex PCR, and the TCRdb table lists in-frame clones only, not all of them. The sample includes about 200,000 clones, around 85% of them seen just once. CDR3 length: 15 residues. Germline-derived CDR1 and CDR2 are SGHTA and FQGNSA. Trimming removed 5 bases from V and 0 bases from J, with 11 bases in between. This receptor was obtained from a man between 18 and 35 years old in good health and CMV-seronegative. The sample was PBMCs. V usage is TRBV7-2 and J usage is TRBJ1-5; D unresolved. The CDR3 bases are TGTGCCAGCAGCCTCGTTGCAGTTAGCAATCAGCCCCAGCATTTT. This codes for CASSLVAVSNQPQHF.